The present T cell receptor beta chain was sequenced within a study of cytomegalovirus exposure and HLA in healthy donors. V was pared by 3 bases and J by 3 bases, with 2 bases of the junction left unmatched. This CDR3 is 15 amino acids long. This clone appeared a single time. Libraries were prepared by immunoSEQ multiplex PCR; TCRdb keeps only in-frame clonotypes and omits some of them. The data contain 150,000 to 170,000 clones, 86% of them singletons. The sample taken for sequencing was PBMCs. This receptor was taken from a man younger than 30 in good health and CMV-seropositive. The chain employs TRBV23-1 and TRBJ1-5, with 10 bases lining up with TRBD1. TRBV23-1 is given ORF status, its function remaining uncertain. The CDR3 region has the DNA TGCGCCAGCAGTCATGGACAGGGGGTCAATCAGCCCCAGCATTTT. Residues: CASSHGQGVNQPQHF.